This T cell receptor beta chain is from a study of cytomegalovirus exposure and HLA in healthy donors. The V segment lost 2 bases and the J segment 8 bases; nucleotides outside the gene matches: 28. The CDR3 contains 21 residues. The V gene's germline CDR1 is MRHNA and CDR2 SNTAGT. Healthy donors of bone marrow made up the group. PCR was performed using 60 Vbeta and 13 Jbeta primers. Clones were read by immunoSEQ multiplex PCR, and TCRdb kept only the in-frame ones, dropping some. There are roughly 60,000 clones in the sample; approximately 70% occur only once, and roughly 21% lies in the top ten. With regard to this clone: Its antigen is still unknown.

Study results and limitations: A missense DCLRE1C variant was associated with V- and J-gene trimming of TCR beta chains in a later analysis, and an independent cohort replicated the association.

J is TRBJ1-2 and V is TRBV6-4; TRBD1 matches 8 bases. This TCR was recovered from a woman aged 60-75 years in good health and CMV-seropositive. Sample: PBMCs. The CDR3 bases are TGTGCCAGCAGTGACCCCAGAAGTAGTCGGACAGGGTCTTTTATCGTGGTCGGCTACACCTTC. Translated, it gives CASSDPRSSRTGSFIVVGYTF.